The present TCR beta chain was sequenced within a study of Tregs in tolerant kidney transplant recipients. With V trimmed by 1 base and J by 6 bases, 5 bases remained unmatched. The CDR3 extends over 16 amino acids. Germline CDR1 and CDR2: SGHAT and FQNNGV. Repertoires were generated with immunoSEQ multiplex PCR, while TCRdb's copy carries only in-frame clones and drops some. The sample has some 250,000 clones, about 80% seen once. This clone was seen only once. This receptor was taken from a human donor in good health. The sample taken for sequencing was CD4+ T cells from blood. The V and J genes are TRBV11-2 and TRBJ2-1; 11 positions match TRBD2. This chain's CDR3 is CASSLGTSGGRNEQFF. CDR3 nucleotide sequence: TGTGCCAGCAGCTTAGGTACTAGCGGGGGACGCAATGAGCAGTTCTTC.